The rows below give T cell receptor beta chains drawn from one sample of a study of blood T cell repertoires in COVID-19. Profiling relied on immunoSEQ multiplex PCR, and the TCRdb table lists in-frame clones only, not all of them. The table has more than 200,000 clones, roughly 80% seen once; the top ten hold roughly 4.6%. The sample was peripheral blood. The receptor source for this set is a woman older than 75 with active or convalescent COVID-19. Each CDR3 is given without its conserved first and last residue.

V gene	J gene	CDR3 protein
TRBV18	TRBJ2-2	ASSPRSQLNTGELF
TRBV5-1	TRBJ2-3	ASSKTSGGRDTQY
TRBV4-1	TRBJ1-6	ASSQDGGSNSPPH
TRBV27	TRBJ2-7	ASSWASGSFYEQY
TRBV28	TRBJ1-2	ASSPFDSYGYT
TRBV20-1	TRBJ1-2	SAGDGYGYT
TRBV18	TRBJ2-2	ASSPSAGGPGIGELF
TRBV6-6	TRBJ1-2	ASSYSSGGYT
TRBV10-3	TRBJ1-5	AISERLLQPQH
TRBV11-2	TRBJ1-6	ASTLMGGSQSPLH
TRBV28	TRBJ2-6	ASNAGNGGANVLT
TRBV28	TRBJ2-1	ASMARPGYNEQF